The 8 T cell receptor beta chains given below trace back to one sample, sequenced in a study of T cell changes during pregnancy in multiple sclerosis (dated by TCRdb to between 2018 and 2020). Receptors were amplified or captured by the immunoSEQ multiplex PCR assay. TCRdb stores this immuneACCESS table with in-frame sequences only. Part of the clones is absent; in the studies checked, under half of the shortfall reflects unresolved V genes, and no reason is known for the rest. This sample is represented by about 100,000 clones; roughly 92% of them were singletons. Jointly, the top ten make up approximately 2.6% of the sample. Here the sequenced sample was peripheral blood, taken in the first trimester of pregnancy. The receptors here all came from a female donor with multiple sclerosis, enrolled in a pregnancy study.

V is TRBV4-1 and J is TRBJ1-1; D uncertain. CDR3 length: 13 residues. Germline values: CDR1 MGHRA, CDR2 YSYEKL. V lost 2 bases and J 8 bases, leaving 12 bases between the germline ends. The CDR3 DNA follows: TGCGCCAGCAGCCAATCTGGAGGGAGCGAAGCTTTCTTT. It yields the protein CASSQSGGSEAFF.

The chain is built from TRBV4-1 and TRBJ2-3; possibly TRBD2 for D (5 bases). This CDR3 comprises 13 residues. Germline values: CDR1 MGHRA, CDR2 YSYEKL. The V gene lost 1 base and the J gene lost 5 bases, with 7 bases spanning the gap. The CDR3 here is CASSQVGEDTQYF. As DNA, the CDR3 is TGCGCCAGCAGCCAAGTCGGGGAAGATACGCAGTATTTT.

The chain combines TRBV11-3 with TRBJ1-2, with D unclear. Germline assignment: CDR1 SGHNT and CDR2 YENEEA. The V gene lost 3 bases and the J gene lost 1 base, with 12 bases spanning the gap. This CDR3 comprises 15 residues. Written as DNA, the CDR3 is TGTGCCAGCAGCTTTTGGAGGGAGGATAACTATGGCTACACCTTC. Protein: CASSFWREDNYGYTF.

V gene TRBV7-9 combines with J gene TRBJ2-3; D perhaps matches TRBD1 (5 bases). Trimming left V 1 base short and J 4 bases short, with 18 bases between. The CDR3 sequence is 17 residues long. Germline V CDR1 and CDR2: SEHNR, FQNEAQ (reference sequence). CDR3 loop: CASSLDQKGFRADTQYF. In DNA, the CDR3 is TGTGCCAGCAGCTTAGACCAGAAAGGCTTCAGGGCAGATACGCAGTATTTT.

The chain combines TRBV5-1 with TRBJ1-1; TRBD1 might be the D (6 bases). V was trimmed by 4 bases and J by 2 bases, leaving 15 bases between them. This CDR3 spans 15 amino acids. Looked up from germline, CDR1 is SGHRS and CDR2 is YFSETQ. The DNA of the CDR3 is TGCGCCAGCAGCCCAACGCGGACAGCCAACACTGAAGCTTTCTTT. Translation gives CASSPTRTANTEAFF.

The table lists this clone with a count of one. The CDR3 bases are TGTGCCAGTAGCCATACAGGGGTACCTTGGGCTTTCTTT. Residues: CASSHTGVPWAFF. This chain joins TRBV19 and TRBJ1-1, with TRBD1 matching 7 bases. V gave up 6 bases and J gave up 11 bases; unmatched junction bases: 12. There are 13 residues in the CDR3. Germline CDR1 is LNHDA and CDR2 is SQIVND (reference sequence). Full variable domain (rest looked up from reference TRBV19 and TRBJ1-1): DGGITQSPKYLFRKEGQNVTLSCEQNLNHDAMYWYRQDPGQGLRLIYYSQIVNDFQKGDIAEGYSVSREKKESFPLTVTSAQKNPTAFYLCASSHTGVPWAFFGQGTRLTVV.

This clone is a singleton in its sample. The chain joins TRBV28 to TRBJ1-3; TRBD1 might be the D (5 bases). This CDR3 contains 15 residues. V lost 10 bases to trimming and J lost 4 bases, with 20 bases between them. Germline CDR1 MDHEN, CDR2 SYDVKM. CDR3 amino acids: CATTWRGAGGNTIYF. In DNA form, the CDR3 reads TGTGCCACCACATGGAGGGGCGCGGGAGGAAACACCATATATTTT. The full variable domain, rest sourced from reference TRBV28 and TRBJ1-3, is DVKVTQSSRYLVKRTGEKVFLECVQDMDHENMFWYRQDPGLGLRLIYFSYDVKMKEKGDIPEGYSVSREKKERFSLILESASTNQTSMYLCATTWRGAGGNTIYFGEGSWLTVV.

The CDR3 DNA reads as TGTGCCAGTCGACCCAAGACAGGGTCGGCAGGCACTGAAGCTTTCTTT. It is translated as CASRPKTGSAGTEAFF. This chain uses TRBV19 with TRBJ1-1; 7 bases align to TRBD1. Trimming cost V 8 bases and J 4 bases; bases outside gene matches: 16. This CDR3 has 16 amino acids. Germline CDR1 reads LNHDA; CDR2 reads SQIVND (reference sequence).